The 15 T cell receptor beta chains below all came from one sample that was sequenced in a study of shared clonotypes between healthy human individuals. TCRdb's table, derived via immunoSEQ multiplex PCR, lists solely in-frame clones and lacks some. The table records fewer than 2.5 million clones, 80% to 95% of them present only once. Material: naive CD4+ T cells from PBMCs. Subset: CD45RA+ positively selected. These receptor sequences come from a man aged 18 to 30 in good health. Some clones in this sample may be carry-over from other donors' samples.

The J gene is TRBJ1-4, the V gene TRBV5-1; D unresolved. Looked up from germline, CDR1 is SGHRS and CDR2 is YFSETQ. The CDR3 runs 14 residues. The V and J ends lost 0 bases and 7 bases respectively, with 10 bases between them. The CDR3 nucleotides are TGCGCCAGCAGCTTGGAATCAACGGGTGAAAAACTGTTTTTT. Protein: CASSLESTGEKLFF.

This chain links TRBV7-3 with TRBJ1-3; the D gene is possibly TRBD1 (5 bases). This CDR3 is built from 16 residues. CDR1 and CDR2 (germline): SGHTA, FQGTGA. Between the trimmed V and J ends, which lost 1 base and 8 bases, there was a span of 18 bases. Here the CDR3 reads CASSLMGPGNGDTIYF. CDR3 nucleotide sequence: TGTGCCAGCAGCTTAATGGGGCCGGGGAATGGGGACACCATATATTTT.

V and J are TRBV28 and TRBJ1-4, with a possible D match to TRBD1 (5 bases). Germline CDR1 and CDR2: MDHEN and SYDVKM. V was clipped by 1 base and J by 8 bases, with 29 bases between them. This CDR3 is built from 20 residues. The CDR3 loop reads CASSLFPAGPLKGRKEKLFF. The CDR3 nucleotides read TGTGCCAGCAGTTTATTTCCGGCTGGGCCACTGAAGGGGCGAAAAGAAAAACTGTTTTTT.

This chain links TRBV7-9 with TRBJ1-4; D call uncertain. CDR3 size: 14 residues. Germline assignment: CDR1 SEHNR and CDR2 FQNEAQ (reference sequence). V was cut by 4 bases and J by 8 bases, with 14 bases left in between. CDR3 amino acids: CASSSRNRHEKLFF. The CDR3 coding sequence is TGTGCCAGCAGCTCCCGAAACCGTCACGAAAAACTGTTTTTT.

This clone was detected only once. The chain uses TRBV5-1 and TRBJ2-7, with D unresolved. The CDR3 extends over 14 amino acids. Germline V gives CDR1 SGHRS, CDR2 YFSETQ. V was shortened by 2 bases and J by 0 bases, with 9 bases between the two germline ends. CDR3 protein: CASSLTWGSYEQYF. CDR3 sequence (DNA): TGCGCCAGCAGCTTAACTTGGGGCTCCTACGAGCAGTACTTC.

The gene calls are TRBV2 and TRBJ1-2; maybe TRBD1 (6 bases). The V end was cut by 11 bases, the J end by 5 bases, with 18 bases between. The CDR3 consists of 13 residues. Germline V CDR1 and CDR2: SNHLY, FYNNEI. The CDR3 loop reads CAGRTDEIYGYTF. The CDR3, as DNA: TGTGCCGGAAGGACAGACGAGATTTATGGCTACACCTTC.

Remarks on this clone: In the same sample, other DNA sequences code for this CDR3. J is TRBJ2-5 and V is TRBV28; D unclear. This CDR3 has 14 residues. Germline V gives CDR1 MDHEN, CDR2 SYDVKM. Trimming pared 3 bases from V and 2 bases from J, leaving 10 bases between. In DNA, the CDR3 is TGTGCCAGCAGTTTTCCTCGCGGACAAGAGACCCAGTACTTC. Translated, it gives CASSFPRGQETQYF.

The chain combines TRBV7-6 with TRBJ2-5, with D unresolved. This CDR3 is built from 15 residues. The germline gives CDR1 SGHVS, CDR2 FNYEAQ. V was clipped by 3 bases and J by 1 base, with 12 bases between them. The CDR3: CASSFLYLSQETQYF. CDR3 sequence (DNA): TGTGCCAGCAGCTTCCTCTACCTCTCCCAAGAGACCCAGTACTTC.

This clone was recorded once. The chain has TRBV11-2 and TRBJ2-5; D is ambiguous. The V gene's germline CDR1 is SGHAT and CDR2 FQNNGV. The V gene lost 2 bases and the J gene lost 2 bases, with 6 bases spanning the gap. The CDR3 runs to 13 residues. Here the CDR3 DNA reads TGTGCCAGCAGCTTACGCCTTCAAGAGACCCAGTACTTC. Its protein product is CASSLRLQETQYF. The full variable domain, completed using reference TRBV11-2 and TRBJ2-5, is EAGVAQSPRYKIIEKRQSVAFWCNPISGHATLYWYQQILGQGPKLLIQFQNNGVVDDSQLPKDRFSAERLKGVDSTLKIQPAKLEDSAVYLCASSLRLQETQYFGPGTRLLVL.

The J gene is TRBJ2-1, the V gene TRBV5-1, with 10 bases matching TRBD2. The CDR3 covers 13 residues. Unmatched junction bases numbered 3, after V lost 5 bases and J lost 7 bases. CDR1 and CDR2 from the germline V gene are SGHRS and YFSETQ. In nucleotides, the CDR3 is TGCGCCAGCAGAAGTAGCGGGAGGAATGAGCAGTTCTTC. Protein product: CASRSSGRNEQFF.

V and J are TRBV12-2 and TRBJ2-5; the table gives TRBD2 as D, unverified against the DNA. TRBV12-2 is a pseudogene. The length of the CDR3 is 17 residues. CDR3 in amino acids: CASRPRGSGRCVETQYF. The CDR3 coding sequence is TGTGCAAGTCGCCCCCGGGGTAGCGGGAGGTGTGTAGAGACCCAGTACTTC.

The chain recombines TRBV10-3 with TRBJ1-2, with 9 bases matching TRBD1. The CDR3 runs 14 residues. V shed 6 bases and J 3 bases; nucleotides not matched to a gene: 5. Germline lookup yields CDR1 ENHRY and CDR2 SYGVKD. The CDR3 loop is CAIRLDRGDYGYTF. The CDR3 nucleotides read TGTGCCATCAGGTTAGACAGGGGGGACTATGGCTACACCTTC.

This chain uses TRBV28 with TRBJ1-5, with no clear D. V was shortened by 3 bases and J by 3 bases, with 15 bases between the two germline ends. The CDR3 sequence is 16 residues long. Germline V lookup: CDR1 MDHEN, CDR2 SYDVKM. CDR3 loop: CASSFPGRPLNQPQHF. The CDR3 bases are TGTGCCAGCAGTTTCCCAGGCAGGCCTCTCAATCAGCCCCAGCATTTT.

V and J are TRBV9 and TRBJ2-1; D call uncertain. The CDR3 consists of 14 residues. V was trimmed by 3 bases and J by 3 bases, leaving 10 bases between them. Germline values: CDR1 SGDLS, CDR2 YYNGEE. CDR3 bases: TGTGCCAGCAGCGACCAGGCGATCTACAATGAGCAGTTCTTC. This codes for CASSDQAIYNEQFF.

The chain employs TRBV6-5 and TRBJ2-5; D is unresolved. Per germline, CDR1 MNHEY and CDR2 SVGAGI. This CDR3 is built from 12 residues. Trimming stripped 6 bases from V and 5 bases from J, with 10 bases between. CDR3 sequence: CASSRLAETQYF. The DNA for the CDR3 is TGTGCCAGCAGCCGACTCGCGGAGACCCAGTACTTC.